The entry that follows covers one T cell receptor (beta chain) sequence. The target antigen is unknown. With 60 Vbeta and 13 Jbeta primers, the PCR was carried out. Profiled with immunoSEQ multiplex PCR; TCRdb holds only in-frame clones, not every one. The sample records about 140,000 clones, roughly 79% being singletons. In germline, CDR1 is MNHEY, CDR2 SVGAGI. The CDR3 is 14 amino acids. V dropped 5 bases and J dropped 5 bases, with 12 bases sitting between them. These data are taken from a study of cytomegalovirus exposure and HLA in healthy donors. Study details: Among the 400 or so donors who were genotyped, approximately 83% fell in the genetic ancestry cluster that is associated with self-reported Caucasian donors. Notes on the study in general: A later analysis found most CMV-associated TCR beta chains apparently HLA-restricted. In a later analysis, an Asian-associated ancestry cluster reportedly showed fewer N-insertions than the roughly 710-donor mean.

The TCR originated in a woman in her 40s in good health and CMV-seronegative. This chain uses TRBV6-5 with TRBJ2-2; D call uncertain. Sequencing input: PBMCs. The DNA for the CDR3 is TGTGCCAGCAGTCTTATTTCTGAGACCGGGGAGCTGTTTTTT. It encodes CASSLISETGELFF.